This T cell receptor beta chain stems from a study of human T cells and chemical hapten exposure. Study-wide context: Minor volume differences among pooled libraries chiefly drove per-sample TCR yield variation. Study-level points and caveats: TCRs above 1 in 1000 frequency did not change with DPC sensitization.

This clonotype was recorded many times. Its antigen is unidentified. Library preparation tagged each individual cDNA molecule with a unique molecular identifier. In the original analysis: Sample TCR totals centred on a median of around 100,000, ranging roughly 23,224 to 690,600. TCRdb reprocessed the RACE reads via MiXCR and lists one record per CDR3 protein. The V and J calls follow TCRdb's processing rather than the paper's. The sample consists of under 50,000 distinct CDR3 sequences, about 4% of them appearing once. Time point in this sample: healthy volunteer bleed at 6 weeks. Unfractionated whole blood was the source of the extracted total RNA. J was trimmed by 3 bases and V by 2 bases; bases with no gene match: 1. CDR1 is MNHNY and CDR2 is SVGAGI in the germline V gene (reference sequence). The CDR3 runs 14 residues.

The sequenced sample was whole blood. This receptor was taken from a human donor in good health. Some clones in this sample may be carry-over from other donors' samples. The V and J genes are TRBV6-6 and TRBJ2-5, with TRBD1 identical over 9 bases. The CDR3 here is CASSYGTGKETQYF. CDR3 nucleotides: TGTGCCAGCAGTTACGGGACAGGGAAAGAGACCCAGTACTTC.